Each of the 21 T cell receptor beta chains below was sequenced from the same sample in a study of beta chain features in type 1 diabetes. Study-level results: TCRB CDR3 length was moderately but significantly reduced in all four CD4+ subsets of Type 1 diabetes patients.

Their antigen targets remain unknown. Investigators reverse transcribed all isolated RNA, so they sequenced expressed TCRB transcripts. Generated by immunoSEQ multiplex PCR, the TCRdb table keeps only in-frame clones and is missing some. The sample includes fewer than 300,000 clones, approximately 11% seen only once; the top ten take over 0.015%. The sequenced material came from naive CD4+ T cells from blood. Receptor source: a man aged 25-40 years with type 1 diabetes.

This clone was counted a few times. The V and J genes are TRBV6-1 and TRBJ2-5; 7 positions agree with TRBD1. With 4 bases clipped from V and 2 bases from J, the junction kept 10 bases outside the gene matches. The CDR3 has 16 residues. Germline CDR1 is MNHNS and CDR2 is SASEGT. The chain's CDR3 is CASSAYRGGRQETQYF. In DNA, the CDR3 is TGTGCCAGCAGTGCCTACAGGGGTGGAAGGCAAGAGACCCAGTACTTC.

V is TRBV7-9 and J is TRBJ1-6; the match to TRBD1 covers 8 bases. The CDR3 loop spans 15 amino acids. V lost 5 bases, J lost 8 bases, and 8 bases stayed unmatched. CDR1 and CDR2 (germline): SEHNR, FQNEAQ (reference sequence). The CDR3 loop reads CASSMLAGGDSPLHF. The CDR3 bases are TGTGCCAGCAGCATGCTGGCAGGGGGCGATTCACCCCTCCACTTT.

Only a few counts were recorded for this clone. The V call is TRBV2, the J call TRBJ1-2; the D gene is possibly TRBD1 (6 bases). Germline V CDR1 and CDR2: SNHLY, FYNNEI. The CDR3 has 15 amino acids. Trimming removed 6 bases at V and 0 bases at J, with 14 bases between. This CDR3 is CASRVRQATNYGYTF. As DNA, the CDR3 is TGTGCCAGCAGAGTTAGACAGGCGACTAACTATGGCTACACCTTC.

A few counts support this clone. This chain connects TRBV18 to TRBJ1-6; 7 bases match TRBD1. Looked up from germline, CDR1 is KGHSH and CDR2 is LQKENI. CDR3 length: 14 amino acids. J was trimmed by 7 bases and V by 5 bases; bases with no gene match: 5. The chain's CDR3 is CASSATGRNSPLHF. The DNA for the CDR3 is TGTGCCAGCTCAGCGACAGGGAGAAATTCACCCCTCCACTTT.

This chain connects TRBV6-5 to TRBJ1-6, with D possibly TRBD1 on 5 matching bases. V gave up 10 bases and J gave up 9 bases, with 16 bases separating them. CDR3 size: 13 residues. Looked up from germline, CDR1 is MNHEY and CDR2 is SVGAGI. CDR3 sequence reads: CATYLGVGSPLHF. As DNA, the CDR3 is TGTGCCACCTACCTAGGGGTTGGTTCACCCCTCCACTTT.

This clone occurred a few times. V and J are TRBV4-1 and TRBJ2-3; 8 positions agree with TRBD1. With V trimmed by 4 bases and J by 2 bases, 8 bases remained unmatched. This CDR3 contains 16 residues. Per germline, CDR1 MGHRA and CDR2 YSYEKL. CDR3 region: CASSRRQGRTTDTQYF. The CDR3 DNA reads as TGCGCCAGCAGCCGTCGACAGGGGAGGACCACAGATACGCAGTATTTT.

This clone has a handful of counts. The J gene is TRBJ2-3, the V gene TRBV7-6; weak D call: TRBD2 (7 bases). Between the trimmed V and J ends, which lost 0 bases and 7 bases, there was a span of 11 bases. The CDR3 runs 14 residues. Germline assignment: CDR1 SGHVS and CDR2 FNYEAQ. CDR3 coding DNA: TGTGCCAGCAGCTTAGCGGGGGGGCGCAATACGCAGTATTTT. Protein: CASSLAGGRNTQYF.

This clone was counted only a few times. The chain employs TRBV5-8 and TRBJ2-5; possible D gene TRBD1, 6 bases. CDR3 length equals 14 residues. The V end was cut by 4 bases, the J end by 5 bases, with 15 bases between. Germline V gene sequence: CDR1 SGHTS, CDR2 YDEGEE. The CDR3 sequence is CASSAGTLDETQYF. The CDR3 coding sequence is TGTGCCAGCAGCGCCGGGACACTGGATGAGACCCAGTACTTC.

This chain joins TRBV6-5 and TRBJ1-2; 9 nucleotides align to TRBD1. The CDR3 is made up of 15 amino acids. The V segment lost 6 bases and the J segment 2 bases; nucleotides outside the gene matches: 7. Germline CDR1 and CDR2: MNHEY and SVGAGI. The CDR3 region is CASRLSGQGNYGYTF. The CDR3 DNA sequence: TGTGCCAGCAGACTTTCGGGACAGGGAAACTATGGCTACACCTTC.

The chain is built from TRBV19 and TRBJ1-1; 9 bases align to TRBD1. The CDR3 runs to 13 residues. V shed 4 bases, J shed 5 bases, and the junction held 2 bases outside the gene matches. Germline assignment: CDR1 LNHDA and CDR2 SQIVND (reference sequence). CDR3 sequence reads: CASSNRGRTEAFF. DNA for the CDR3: TGTGCCAGTAGTAACAGGGGGCGAACTGAAGCTTTCTTT.

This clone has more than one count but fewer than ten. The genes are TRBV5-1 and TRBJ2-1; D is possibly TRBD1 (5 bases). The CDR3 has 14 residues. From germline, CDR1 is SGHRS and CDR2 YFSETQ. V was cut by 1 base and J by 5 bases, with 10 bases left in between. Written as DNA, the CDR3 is TGCGCCAGCAGCTTGCAAATCAGGGACAATGAGCAGTTCTTC. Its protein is CASSLQIRDNEQFF.

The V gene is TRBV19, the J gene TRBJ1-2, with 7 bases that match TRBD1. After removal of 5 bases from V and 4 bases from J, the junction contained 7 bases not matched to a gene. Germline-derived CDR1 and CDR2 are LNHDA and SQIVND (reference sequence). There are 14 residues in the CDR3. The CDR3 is CASSVGQLTYGYTF. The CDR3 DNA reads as TGTGCCAGTAGTGTGGGACAGCTGACCTATGGCTACACCTTC.

The chain's CDR3 is CASSPYTGGETQYF. In nucleotides, the CDR3 is TGCGCCAGCAGCCCTTACACAGGGGGGGAGACCCAGTACTTC. J is TRBJ2-5 and V is TRBV5-1; TRBD1 aligns across 8 bases. CDR3 length: 14 residues. Germline loops: CDR1 SGHRS, CDR2 YFSETQ. V gave up 4 bases and J gave up 5 bases; unmatched junction bases: 7.

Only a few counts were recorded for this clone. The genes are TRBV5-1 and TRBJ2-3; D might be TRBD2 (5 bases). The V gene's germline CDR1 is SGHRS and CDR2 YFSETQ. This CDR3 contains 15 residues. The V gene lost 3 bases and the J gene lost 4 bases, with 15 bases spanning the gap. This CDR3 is CASSSHLGGADTQYF. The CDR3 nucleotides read TGCGCCAGCAGCTCCCACCTAGGAGGTGCAGATACGCAGTATTTT. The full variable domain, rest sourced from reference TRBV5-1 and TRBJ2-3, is KAGVTQTPRYLIKTRGQQVTLSCSPISGHRSVSWYQQTPGQGLQFLFEYFSETQRNKGNFPGRFSGRQFSNSRSEMNVSTLELGDSALYLCASSSHLGGADTQYFGPGTRLTVL.

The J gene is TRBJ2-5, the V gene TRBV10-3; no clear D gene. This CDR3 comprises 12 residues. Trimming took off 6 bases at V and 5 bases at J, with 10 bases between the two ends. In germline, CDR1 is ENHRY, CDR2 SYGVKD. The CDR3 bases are TGTGCCATCAGCCGCGACAACGAGACCCAGTACTTC. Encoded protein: CAISRDNETQYF.

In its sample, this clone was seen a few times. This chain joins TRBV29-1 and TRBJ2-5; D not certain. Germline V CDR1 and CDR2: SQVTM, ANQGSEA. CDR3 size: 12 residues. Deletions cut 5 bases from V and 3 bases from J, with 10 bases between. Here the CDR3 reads CSVLLSEETQYF. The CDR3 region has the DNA TGCAGCGTTCTCTTGAGCGAAGAGACCCAGTACTTC.

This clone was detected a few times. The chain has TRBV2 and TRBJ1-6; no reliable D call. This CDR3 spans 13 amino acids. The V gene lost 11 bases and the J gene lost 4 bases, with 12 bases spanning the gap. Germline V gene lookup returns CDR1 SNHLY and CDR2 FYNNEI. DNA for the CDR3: TGTGCCGCCTCGCGGCAATATAATTCACCCCTCCACTTT. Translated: CAASRQYNSPLHF. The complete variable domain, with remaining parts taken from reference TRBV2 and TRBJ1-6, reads EPEVTQTPSHQVTQMGQEVILRCVPISNHLYFYWYRQILGQKVEFLVSFYNNEISEKSEIFDDQFSVERPDGSNFTLKIRSTKLEDSAMYFCAASRQYNSPLHFGNGTRLTVT.

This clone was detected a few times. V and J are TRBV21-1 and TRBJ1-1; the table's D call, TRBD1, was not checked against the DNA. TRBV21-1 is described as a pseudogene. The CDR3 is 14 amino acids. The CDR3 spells CASSLRYMNTEAFF. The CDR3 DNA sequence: TGTGCCAGCAGCTTAAGATACATGAACACTGAAGCTTTCTTT.

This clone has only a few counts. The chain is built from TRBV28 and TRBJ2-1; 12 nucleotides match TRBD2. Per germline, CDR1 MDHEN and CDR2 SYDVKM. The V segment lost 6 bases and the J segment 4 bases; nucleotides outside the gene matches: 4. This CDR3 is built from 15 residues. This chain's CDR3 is CASRTSGGRYNEQFF. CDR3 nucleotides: TGTGCCAGCAGGACTAGCGGGGGCCGTTACAATGAGCAGTTCTTC.

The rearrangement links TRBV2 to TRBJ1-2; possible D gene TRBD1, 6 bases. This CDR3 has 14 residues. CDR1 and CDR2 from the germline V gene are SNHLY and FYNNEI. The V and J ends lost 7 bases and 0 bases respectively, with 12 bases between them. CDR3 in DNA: TGTGCCAGCAATGTACAGGGTACTAACTATGGCTACACCTTC. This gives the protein CASNVQGTNYGYTF.

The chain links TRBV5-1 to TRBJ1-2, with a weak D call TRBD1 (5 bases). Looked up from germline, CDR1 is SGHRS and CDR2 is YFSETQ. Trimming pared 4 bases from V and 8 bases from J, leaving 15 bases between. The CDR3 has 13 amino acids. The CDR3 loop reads CASSPTEKDGYTF. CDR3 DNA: TGCGCCAGCAGCCCGACAGAAAAAGACGGCTACACCTTC.